The TCR beta chain described here comes from a study of T cell changes during pregnancy in multiple sclerosis. The CDR3 runs to 14 residues. Trimming removed 5 bases from V and 4 bases from J, with 12 bases in between. Germline CDR1 MNHEY, CDR2 SMNVEV (reference sequence). This table comes from immunoSEQ multiplex PCR, and its TCRdb copy is limited to in-frame clones, with some not included. The repertoire holds approximately 97,000 clones, with less than 95% as singletons. This clone was observed once. The sequences come from peripheral blood, collected in the second trimester of pregnancy. This chain uses TRBV27 with TRBJ1-5, with D hard to call. The origin of this receptor is a female donor in good health, enrolled as a control in a pregnancy study. The CDR3 loop reads CASSEVHSNQPQHF. As DNA, the CDR3 is TGTGCCAGCAGTGAGGTACATTCTAATCAGCCCCAGCATTTT.